A single sample is the source of the 14 T cell receptor beta chains below, sequenced in a study of CD8 T cells in ankylosing spondylitis. General study results and limits: Made up of several highly homologous variants, a TCR beta motif appeared characteristic of ankylosing spondylitis blood.

No antigen has been assigned to these receptors. In TCRdb, the 5' RACE reads were re-called with MiXCR into one record per CDR3 protein. The data show roughly 470,000 distinct CDR3 sequences, with approximately 26% seen just once and roughly 1% held by the top ten. The sample consisted of blood, either unsorted or a sorted T cell fraction (not recorded which). The receptors derive from a male donor with ankylosing spondylitis.

The chain is built from TRBV18 and TRBJ1-2, with D tentatively TRBD1 (6 bases). The CDR3 contains 14 residues. The germline V and J ends were trimmed by 3 bases and 1 base, with 9 bases remaining between them. Germline V gene sequence: CDR1 KGHSH, CDR2 LQKENI. CDR3 residues: CASSPGDNNYGYTF. The CDR3 nucleotides are TGTGCCAGCTCACCCGGGGACAATAACTATGGCTACACCTTC.

J is TRBJ2-1 and V is TRBV15; unclear D gene. Trimming pared 3 bases from V and 0 bases from J, leaving 6 bases between. Per germline, CDR1 LNHNV and CDR2 YYDKDF (reference sequence). The CDR3 runs to 14 residues. Here the CDR3 DNA reads TGTGCCACCAGCAGGGGGTTCTCCTACAATGAGCAGTTCTTC. This sequence encodes CATSRGFSYNEQFF.

This clonotype was picked up a small number of times. This chain joins TRBV20-1 and TRBJ2-1, with D perhaps given as TRBD1 or TRBD2 (5 bases each). The CDR3 covers 14 residues. Germline V lookup: CDR1 DFQATT, CDR2 SNEGSKA (reference sequence). With 6 bases removed from V and 2 bases from J, the gap between germline ends came to 14 bases. CDR3 loop: CSAPGRDPYNEQFF. For the CDR3, the DNA is TGCAGTGCCCCGGGTAGGGACCCCTACAATGAGCAGTTCTTC.

The V gene is TRBV20-1, the J gene TRBJ2-1; D unclear. With 5 bases removed from V and 0 bases from J, the gap between germline ends came to 11 bases. Looked up from germline, CDR1 is DFQATT and CDR2 is SNEGSKA (reference sequence). This CDR3 region has 14 residues. This CDR3 reads CSALLSSSYNEQFF. The CDR3 nucleotides are TGCAGTGCTCTTTTATCGAGCTCCTACAATGAGCAGTTCTTC.

This chain connects TRBV4-2 to TRBJ2-1, with D perhaps TRBD2 (5 bases). V lost 4 bases, J lost 5 bases, and 15 bases lay in between. Germline assignment: CDR1 LGHNA and CDR2 YNFKEQ. This CDR3 is built from 15 residues. The CDR3 spells CASSRRLDLDNEQFF. The CDR3 DNA is TGTGCCAGCAGCCGAAGATTGGACTTGGACAATGAGCAGTTCTTC.

This clonotype was seen only a few times. The chain links TRBV12-3 or TRBV12-4 to TRBJ2-1; D remains unclear. CDR3 size: 11 residues. The V gene lost 7 bases and the J gene lost 9 bases, with 10 bases spanning the gap. The CDR3 DNA reads as TGTGCCAGCACCTCGTGGCGTGAGCAGTTCTTC. This encodes CASTSWREQFF.

Written as DNA, the CDR3 is TGTGCCAGCATTCCGACTAGGAACACTGAAGCTTTCTTT. This encodes CASIPTRNTEAFF. This sequence joins TRBV12-3 or TRBV12-4 and TRBJ1-1; no firm D call. V gave up 7 bases and J gave up 1 base, with 10 bases separating them. The CDR3 runs to 13 residues.

This clonotype was found a few times. The chain uses TRBV3-1 and TRBJ1-1; D call uncertain. Germline V lookup: CDR1 LGHDT, CDR2 YNNKEL (reference sequence). The CDR3 spans 14 residues. V was shortened by 0 bases and J by 6 bases, with 11 bases between the two germline ends. Here the CDR3 DNA reads TGTGCCAGCAGCCAAGATTATGGGGTCCCTGAAGCTTTCTTT. Amino acids: CASSQDYGVPEAFF.

The chain joins TRBV7-9 to TRBJ1-1; D gene uncertain. The CDR3 sequence is 14 residues long. Germline V gene lookup returns CDR1 SEHNR and CDR2 FQNEAQ (reference sequence). The ends were cut back, 5 bases at V and 4 bases at J, with 14 bases in the middle. The CDR3 region is CASSQIETGTEAFF. The DNA of the CDR3 is TGTGCCAGCAGCCAAATCGAAACGGGCACTGAAGCTTTCTTT.

The table lists this clonotype with a few counts. V and J are TRBV29-1 and TRBJ2-1; weak D call: TRBD2 (6 bases). This CDR3 has 14 amino acids. V was trimmed by 4 bases and J by 7 bases, leaving 17 bases between them. Germline lookup yields CDR1 SQVTM and CDR2 ANQGSEA. The CDR3 is CSVVGVGGLNEQFF. The CDR3 DNA follows: TGCAGCGTTGTGGGAGTGGGAGGTTTAAATGAGCAGTTCTTC.

J is TRBJ2-1 and V is TRBV6-1; no reliable D call. The CDR3 runs 15 residues. Trimming removed 2 bases at V and 2 bases at J, with 10 bases between. Germline loops: CDR1 MNHNS, CDR2 SASEGT. DNA of the CDR3: TGTGCCAGCAGTGAAACTGCCAGTCCCTACAATGAGCAGTTCTTC. Protein sequence: CASSETASPYNEQFF.

The V gene is TRBV19, the J gene TRBJ2-2; 7 bases match TRBD2. There are 10 residues in the CDR3. Germline lookup yields CDR1 LNHDA and CDR2 SQIVND (reference sequence). The DNA of the CDR3 is TGTGCGGCGGGAGTCGGGGAGCTGTTTTTT. Translated: CAAGVGELFF.

V and J are TRBV11-3 and TRBJ2-1, with a weak D call TRBD2 (6 bases). This CDR3 has 13 amino acids. V was cut by 5 bases and J by 9 bases, with 14 bases left in between. Germline V gene data show CDR1 as SGHNT and CDR2 as YENEEA. CDR3 bases: TGTGCCAGCAGCCTTTCTAGCGAAGGTGAGCAGTTCTTC. The encoded protein is CASSLSSEGEQFF.

This clonotype came up a few times. The V and J genes are TRBV24-1 and TRBJ1-2; D ambiguous. Trimming took off 4 bases at V and 5 bases at J, with 4 bases between the two ends. Germline V gene data show CDR1 as KGHDR and CDR2 as SFDVKD. This CDR3 is built from 11 residues. In DNA form, the CDR3 reads TGTGCCACCAGTGAAGGGTATGGCTACACCTTC. This codes for CATSEGYGYTF.